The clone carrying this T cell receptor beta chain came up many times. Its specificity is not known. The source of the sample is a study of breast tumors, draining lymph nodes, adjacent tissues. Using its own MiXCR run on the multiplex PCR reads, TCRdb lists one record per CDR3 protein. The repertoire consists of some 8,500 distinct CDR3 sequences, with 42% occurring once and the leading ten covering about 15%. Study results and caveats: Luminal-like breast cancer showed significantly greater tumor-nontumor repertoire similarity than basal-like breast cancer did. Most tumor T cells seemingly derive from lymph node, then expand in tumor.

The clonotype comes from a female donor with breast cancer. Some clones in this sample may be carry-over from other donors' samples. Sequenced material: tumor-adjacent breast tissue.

CDR3 residues: CASSLLGAGHTDTQYF. Here the CDR3 DNA reads TGTGCCAGCAGTTTATTGGGGGCAGGTCACACAGATACGCAGTATTTT. This chain links TRBV27 with TRBJ2-3; D possibly corresponds to TRBD1 (6 bases). V shed 1 base and J shed 2 bases, with 13 bases lying between them. The germline gives CDR1 MNHEY, CDR2 SMNVEV (reference sequence). The CDR3 length is 16 residues.